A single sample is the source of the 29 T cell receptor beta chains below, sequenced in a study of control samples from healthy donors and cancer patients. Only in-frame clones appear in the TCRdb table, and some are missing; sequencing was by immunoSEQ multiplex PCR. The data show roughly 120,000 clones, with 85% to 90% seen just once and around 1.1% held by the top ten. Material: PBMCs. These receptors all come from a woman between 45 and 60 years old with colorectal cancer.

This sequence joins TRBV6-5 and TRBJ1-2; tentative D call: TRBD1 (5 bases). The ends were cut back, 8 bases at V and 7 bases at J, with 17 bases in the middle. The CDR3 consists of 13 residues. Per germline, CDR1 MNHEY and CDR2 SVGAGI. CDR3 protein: CASGPRALGGYTF. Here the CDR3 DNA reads TGTGCCAGCGGCCCCAGGGCCTTGGGTGGCTACACCTTC.

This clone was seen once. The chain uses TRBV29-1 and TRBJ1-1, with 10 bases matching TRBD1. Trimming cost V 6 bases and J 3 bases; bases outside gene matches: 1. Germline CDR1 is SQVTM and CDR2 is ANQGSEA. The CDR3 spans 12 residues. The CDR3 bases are TGCAGCGTAGGACAGGGGGACACTGAAGCTTTCTTT. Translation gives CSVGQGDTEAFF.

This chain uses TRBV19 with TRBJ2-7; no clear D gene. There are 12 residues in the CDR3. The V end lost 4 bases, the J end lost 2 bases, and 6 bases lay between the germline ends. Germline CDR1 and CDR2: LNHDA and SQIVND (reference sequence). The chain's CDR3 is CASSSGTYEQYF. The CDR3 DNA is TGTGCCAGTAGTAGCGGAACCTACGAGCAGTACTTC. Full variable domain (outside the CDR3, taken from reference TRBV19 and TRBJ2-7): DGGITQSPKYLFRKEGQNVTLSCEQNLNHDAMYWYRQDPGQGLRLIYYSQIVNDFQKGDIAEGYSVSREKKESFPLTVTSAQKNPTAFYLCASSSGTYEQYFGPGTRLTVT.

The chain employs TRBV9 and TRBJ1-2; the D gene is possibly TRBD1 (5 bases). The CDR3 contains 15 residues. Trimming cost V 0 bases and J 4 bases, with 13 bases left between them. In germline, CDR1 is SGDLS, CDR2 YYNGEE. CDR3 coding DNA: TGTGCCAGCAGCGTAGCTGAAGGGGCAATCTATGGCTACACCTTC. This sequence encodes CASSVAEGAIYGYTF.

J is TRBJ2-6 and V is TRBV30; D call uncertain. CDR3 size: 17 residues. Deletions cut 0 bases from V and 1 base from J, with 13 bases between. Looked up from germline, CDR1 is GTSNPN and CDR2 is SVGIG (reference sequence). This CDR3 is CAWSVPRLGSGANVLTF. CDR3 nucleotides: TGTGCCTGGAGTGTACCCCGCCTTGGGTCTGGGGCCAACGTCCTGACTTTC.

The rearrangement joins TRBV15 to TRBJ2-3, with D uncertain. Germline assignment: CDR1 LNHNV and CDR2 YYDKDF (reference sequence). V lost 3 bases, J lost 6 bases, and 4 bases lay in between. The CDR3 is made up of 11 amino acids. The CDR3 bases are TGTGCCACCAGCAGCGGGGATACGCAGTATTTT. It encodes CATSSGDTQYF.

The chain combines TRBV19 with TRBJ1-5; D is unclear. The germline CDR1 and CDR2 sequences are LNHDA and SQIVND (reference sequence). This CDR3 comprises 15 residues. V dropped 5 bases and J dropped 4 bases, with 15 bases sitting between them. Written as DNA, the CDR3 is TGTGCCAGTAGTCCCCTCGAAAGGCGAAATCAGCCCCAGCATTTT. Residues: CASSPLERRNQPQHF.

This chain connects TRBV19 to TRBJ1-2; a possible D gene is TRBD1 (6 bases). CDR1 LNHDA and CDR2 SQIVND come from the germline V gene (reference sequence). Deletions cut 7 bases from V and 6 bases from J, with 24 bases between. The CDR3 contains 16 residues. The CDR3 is CASTDAGQGLTDGYTF. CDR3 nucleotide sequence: TGTGCCAGTACCGATGCGGGGCAGGGGCTAACAGATGGCTACACCTTC.

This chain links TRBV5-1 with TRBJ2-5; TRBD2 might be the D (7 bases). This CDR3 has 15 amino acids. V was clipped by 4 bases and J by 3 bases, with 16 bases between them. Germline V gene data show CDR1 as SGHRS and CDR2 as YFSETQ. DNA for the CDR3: TGCGCCAGCAGCAAAAGGCGGGGGCGGGAAGAGACCCAGTACTTC. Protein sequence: CASSKRRGREETQYF.

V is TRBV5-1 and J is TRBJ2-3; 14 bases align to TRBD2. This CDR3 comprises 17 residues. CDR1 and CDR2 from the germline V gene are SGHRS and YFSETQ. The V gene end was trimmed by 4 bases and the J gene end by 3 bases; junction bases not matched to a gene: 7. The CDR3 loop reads CASSTGTSGGGTDTQYF. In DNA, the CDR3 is TGCGCCAGCAGCACCGGGACTAGCGGGGGAGGGACAGATACGCAGTATTTT. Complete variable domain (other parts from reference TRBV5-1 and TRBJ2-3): KAGVTQTPRYLIKTRGQQVTLSCSPISGHRSVSWYQQTPGQGLQFLFEYFSETQRNKGNFPGRFSGRQFSNSRSEMNVSTLELGDSALYLCASSTGTSGGGTDTQYFGPGTRLTVL.

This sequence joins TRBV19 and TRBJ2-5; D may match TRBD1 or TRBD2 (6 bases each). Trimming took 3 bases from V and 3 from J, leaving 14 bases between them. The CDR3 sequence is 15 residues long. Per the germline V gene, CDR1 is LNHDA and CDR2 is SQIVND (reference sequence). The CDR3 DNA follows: TGTGCCAGTAGTATCACCAGGGGAGGCAAAGAGACCCAGTACTTC. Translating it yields CASSITRGGKETQYF.

CDR3 bases: TGTGCCAGCAGTAAGGGGCCGGGCAATCAGCCCCAGCATTTT. It specifies CASSKGPGNQPQHF. J is TRBJ1-5 and V is TRBV6-5, with a possible D match to TRBD1 (5 bases). V lost 5 bases and J 2 bases, leaving 10 bases between the germline ends. Per germline, CDR1 MNHEY and CDR2 SVGAGI. The CDR3 has 14 amino acids.

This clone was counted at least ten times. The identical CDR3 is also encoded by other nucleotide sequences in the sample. CDR3 residues: CASSSDRVPGNTIYF. For the CDR3, the DNA is TGTGCCAGCAGCTCGGACAGGGTACCCGGAAACACCATATATTTT. The chain combines TRBV5-8 with TRBJ1-3; 8 bases align to TRBD1. Germline V gives CDR1 SGHTS, CDR2 YDEGEE. With 3 bases clipped from V and 4 bases from J, the junction kept 6 bases outside the gene matches. CDR3 length equals 15 residues.

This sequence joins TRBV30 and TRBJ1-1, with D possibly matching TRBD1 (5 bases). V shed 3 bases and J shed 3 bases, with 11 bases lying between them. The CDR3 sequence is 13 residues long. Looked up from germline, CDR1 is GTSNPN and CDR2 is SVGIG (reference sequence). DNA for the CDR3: TGTGCCTGGAGCCGGACATTGGACACTGAAGCTTTCTTT. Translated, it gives CAWSRTLDTEAFF.

CDR3 sequence reads: CASSGGRVEFF. In nucleotides, the CDR3 is TGTGCCAGCTCCGGGGGGAGGGTCGAGTTCTTC. The gene calls are TRBV12-3 or TRBV12-4 and TRBJ2-1, with 7 bases lining up with TRBD2. This CDR3 region has 11 residues. Trimming removed 8 bases from V and 14 bases from J; junction bases left unmatched: 9.

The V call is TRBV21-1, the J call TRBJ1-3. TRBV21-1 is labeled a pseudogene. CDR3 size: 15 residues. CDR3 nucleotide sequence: TGTGCCAGCAGCGGCAATAGGATCTCTGGAAACACCATATATTTT. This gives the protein CASSGNRISGNTIYF.

CDR3 bases: TGTGCCAGCACCAAGCGCAGGGGAGAAATGGCTGAAGCTTTCTTT. It translates to CASTKRRGEMAEAFF. The V and J genes are TRBV27 and TRBJ1-1; weak D call: TRBD1 (6 bases). Germline CDR1 MNHEY, CDR2 SMNVEV (reference sequence). V was trimmed by 7 bases and J by 6 bases, leaving 21 bases between them. The CDR3 spans 15 residues.

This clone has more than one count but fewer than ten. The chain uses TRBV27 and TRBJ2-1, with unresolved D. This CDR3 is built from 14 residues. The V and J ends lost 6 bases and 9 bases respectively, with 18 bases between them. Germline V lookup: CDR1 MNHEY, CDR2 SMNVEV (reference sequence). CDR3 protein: CASRLIQSRSEQFF. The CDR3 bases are TGTGCCAGCAGACTCATTCAGAGCCGCAGTGAGCAGTTCTTC.

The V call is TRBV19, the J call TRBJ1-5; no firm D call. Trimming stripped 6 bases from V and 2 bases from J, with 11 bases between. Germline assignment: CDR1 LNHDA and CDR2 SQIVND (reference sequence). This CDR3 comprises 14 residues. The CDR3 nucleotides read TGTGCCAGTAGCAAAACCTATGGCAATCAGCCCCAGCATTTT. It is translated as CASSKTYGNQPQHF.

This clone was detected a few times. The CDR3 loop is CASGQAGRNNSPLHF. The CDR3 DNA reads TGTGCCAGTGGTCAAGCGGGACGGAATAATTCACCCCTCCACTTT. The chain couples TRBV19 to TRBJ1-6, with D tentatively TRBD1 (5 bases). CDR1 and CDR2 (germline): LNHDA, SQIVND (reference sequence). The germline V and J ends were trimmed by 8 bases and 5 bases, with 16 bases remaining between them. This CDR3 has 15 amino acids.

CDR3 coding DNA: TGTGCCAGCAGTGAATATCCCTACACGGGCAATCAGCCCCAGCATTTT. It yields the protein CASSEYPYTGNQPQHF. The rearrangement uses TRBV6-1 and TRBJ1-5; D ambiguous. From germline, CDR1 is MNHNS and CDR2 SASEGT. CDR3 length: 16 amino acids. Trimming took 2 bases from V and 2 from J, leaving 13 bases between them.

CDR3 DNA sequence: TGTGCCAGCGGAAGAAGCGGGGGGGCCCCTAATGAGCAGTTCTTC. It yields the protein CASGRSGGAPNEQFF. This sequence joins TRBV27 and TRBJ2-1; 10 positions match TRBD2. V was clipped by 8 bases and J by 7 bases; unmatched bases: 11. CDR3 length: 15 residues. Germline V gene lookup returns CDR1 MNHEY and CDR2 SMNVEV (reference sequence).

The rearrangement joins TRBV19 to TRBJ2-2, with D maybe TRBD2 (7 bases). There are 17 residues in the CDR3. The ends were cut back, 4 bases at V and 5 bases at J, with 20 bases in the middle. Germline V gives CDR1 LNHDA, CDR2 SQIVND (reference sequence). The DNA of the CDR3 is TGTGCCAGTAGTACCGGGCTGGATAGGGGGGGAACCGGGGAGCTGTTTTTT. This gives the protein CASSTGLDRGGTGELFF.

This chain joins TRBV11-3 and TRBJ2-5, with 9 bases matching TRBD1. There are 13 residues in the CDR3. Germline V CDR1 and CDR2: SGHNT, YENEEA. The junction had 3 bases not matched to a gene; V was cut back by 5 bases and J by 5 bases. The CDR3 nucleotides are TGTGCCAGCAGCCGAACAGGGGGCGAGACCCAGTACTTC. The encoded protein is CASSRTGGETQYF.

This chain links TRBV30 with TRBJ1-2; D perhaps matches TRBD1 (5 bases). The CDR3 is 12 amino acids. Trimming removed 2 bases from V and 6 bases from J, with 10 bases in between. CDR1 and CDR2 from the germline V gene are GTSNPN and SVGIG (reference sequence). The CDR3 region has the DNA TGTGCCTGGAGTAGGGGAAATGATGGCTACACCTTC. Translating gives CAWSRGNDGYTF. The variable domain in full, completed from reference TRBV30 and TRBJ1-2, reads SQTIHQWPATLVQPVGSPLSLECTVEGTSNPNLYWYRQAAGRGLQLLFYSVGIGQISSEVPQNLSASRPQDRQFILSSKKLLLSDSGFYLCAWSRGNDGYTFGSGTRLTVV.

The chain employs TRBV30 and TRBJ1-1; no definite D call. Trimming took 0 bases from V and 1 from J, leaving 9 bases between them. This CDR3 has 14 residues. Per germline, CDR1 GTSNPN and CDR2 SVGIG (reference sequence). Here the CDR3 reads CAWSVIRGNTEAFF. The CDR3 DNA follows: TGTGCCTGGAGTGTAATCCGGGGGAACACTGAAGCTTTCTTT.

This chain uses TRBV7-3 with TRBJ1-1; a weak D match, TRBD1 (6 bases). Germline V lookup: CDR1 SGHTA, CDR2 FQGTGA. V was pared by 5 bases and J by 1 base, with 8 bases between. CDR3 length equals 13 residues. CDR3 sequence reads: CASSRQENTEAFF. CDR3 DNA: TGTGCCAGCAGCCGACAGGAGAACACTGAAGCTTTCTTT.

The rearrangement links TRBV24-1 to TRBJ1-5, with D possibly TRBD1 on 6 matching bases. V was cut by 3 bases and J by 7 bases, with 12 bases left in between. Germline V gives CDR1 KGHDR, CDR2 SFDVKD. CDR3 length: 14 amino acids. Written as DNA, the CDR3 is TGTGCCACCAGTGATCCCTATGGACAGCAGCCCCAGCATTTT. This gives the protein CATSDPYGQQPQHF.

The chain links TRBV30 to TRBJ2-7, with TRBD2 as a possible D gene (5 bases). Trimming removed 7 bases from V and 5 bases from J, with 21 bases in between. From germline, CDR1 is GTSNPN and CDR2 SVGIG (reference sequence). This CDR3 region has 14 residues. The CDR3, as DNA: TGTGCCTACTCCTCGGCCGGGGTGAGGGACGAGCAGTACTTC. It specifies CAYSSAGVRDEQYF.